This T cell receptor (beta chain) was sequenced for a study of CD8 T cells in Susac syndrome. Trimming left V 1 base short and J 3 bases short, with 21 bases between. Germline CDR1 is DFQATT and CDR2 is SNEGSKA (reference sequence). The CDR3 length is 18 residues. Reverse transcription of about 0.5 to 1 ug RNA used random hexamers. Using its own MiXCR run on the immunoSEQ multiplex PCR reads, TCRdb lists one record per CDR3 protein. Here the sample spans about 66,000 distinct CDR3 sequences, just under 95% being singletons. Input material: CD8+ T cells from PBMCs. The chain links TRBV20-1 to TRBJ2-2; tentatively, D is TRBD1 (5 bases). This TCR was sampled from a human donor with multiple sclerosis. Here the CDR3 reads CSARVLATRQRHTGELFF. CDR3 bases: TGCAGTGCTAGAGTTTTAGCCACCCGACAGAGACACACCGGGGAGCTGTTTTTT.